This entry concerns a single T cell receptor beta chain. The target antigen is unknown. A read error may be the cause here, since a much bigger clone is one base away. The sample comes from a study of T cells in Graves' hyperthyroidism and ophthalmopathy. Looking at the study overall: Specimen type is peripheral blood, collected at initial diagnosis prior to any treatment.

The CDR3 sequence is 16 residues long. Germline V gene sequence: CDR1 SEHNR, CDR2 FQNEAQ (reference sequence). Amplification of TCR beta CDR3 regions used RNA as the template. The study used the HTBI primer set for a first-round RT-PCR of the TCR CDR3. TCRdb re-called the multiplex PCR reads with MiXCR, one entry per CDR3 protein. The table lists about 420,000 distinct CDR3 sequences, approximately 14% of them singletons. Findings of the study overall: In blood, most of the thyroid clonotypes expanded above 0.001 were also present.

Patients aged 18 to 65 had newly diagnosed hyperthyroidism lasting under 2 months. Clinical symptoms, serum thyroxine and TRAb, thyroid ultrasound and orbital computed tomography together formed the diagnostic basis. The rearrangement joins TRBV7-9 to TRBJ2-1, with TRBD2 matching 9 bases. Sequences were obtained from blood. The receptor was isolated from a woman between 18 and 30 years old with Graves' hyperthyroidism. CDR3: CASSLPGSGSGNGQFF. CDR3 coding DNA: TGTGCCAGCAGCTTACCGGGTAGCGGGAGTGGGAATGGGCAGTTCTTC.